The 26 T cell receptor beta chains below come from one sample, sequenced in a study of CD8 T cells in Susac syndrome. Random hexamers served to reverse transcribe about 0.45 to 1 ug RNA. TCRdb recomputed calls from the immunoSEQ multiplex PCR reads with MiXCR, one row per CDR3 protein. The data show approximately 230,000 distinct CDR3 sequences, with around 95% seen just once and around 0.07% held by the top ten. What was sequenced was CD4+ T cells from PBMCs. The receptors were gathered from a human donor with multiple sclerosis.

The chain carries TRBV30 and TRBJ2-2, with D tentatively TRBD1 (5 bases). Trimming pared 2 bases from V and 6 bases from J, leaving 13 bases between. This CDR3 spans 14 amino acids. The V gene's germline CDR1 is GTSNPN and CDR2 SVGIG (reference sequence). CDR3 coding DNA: TGTGCCTGGAGTTCAGGGTCCCTTCCCGGGGAGCTGTTTTTT. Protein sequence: CAWSSGSLPGELFF. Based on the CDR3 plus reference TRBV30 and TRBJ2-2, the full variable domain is SQTIHQWPATLVQPVGSPLSLECTVEGTSNPNLYWYRQAAGRGLQLLFYSVGIGQISSEVPQNLSASRPQDRQFILSSKKLLLSDSGFYLCAWSSGSLPGELFFGEGSRLTVL.

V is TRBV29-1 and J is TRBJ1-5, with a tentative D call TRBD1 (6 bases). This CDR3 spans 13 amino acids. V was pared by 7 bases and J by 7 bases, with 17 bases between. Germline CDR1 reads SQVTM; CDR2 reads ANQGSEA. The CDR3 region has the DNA TGCAGCGCCGCGACAGGATTTGACCAGCCCCAGCATTTT. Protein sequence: CSAATGFDQPQHF.

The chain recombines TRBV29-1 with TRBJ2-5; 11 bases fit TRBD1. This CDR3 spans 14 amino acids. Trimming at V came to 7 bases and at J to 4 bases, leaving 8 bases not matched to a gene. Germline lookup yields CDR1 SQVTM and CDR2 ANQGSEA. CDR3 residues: CSGRDRGVVETQYF. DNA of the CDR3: TGCAGCGGAAGGGACAGGGGGGTAGTAGAGACCCAGTACTTC.

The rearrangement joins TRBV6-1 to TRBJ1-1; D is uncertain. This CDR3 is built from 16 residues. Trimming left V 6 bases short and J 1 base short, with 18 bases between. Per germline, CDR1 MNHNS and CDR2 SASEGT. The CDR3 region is CASSPLRGRENTEAFF. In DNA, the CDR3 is TGTGCCAGCAGCCCTCTCCGAGGGCGGGAGAACACTGAAGCTTTCTTT.

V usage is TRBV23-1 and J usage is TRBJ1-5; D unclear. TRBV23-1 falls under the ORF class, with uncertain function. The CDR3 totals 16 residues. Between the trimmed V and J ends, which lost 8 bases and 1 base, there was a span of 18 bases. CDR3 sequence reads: CASGRIRFMSNQPQHF. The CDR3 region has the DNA TGCGCCAGCGGTCGGATCCGGTTTATGAGCAATCAGCCCCAGCATTTT.

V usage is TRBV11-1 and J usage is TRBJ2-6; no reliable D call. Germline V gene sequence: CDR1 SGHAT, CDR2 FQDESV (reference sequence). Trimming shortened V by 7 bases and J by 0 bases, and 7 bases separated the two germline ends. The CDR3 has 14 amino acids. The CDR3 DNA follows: TGTGCCAGCACCGGAAGCTCTGGGGCCAACGTCCTGACTTTC. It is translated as CASTGSSGANVLTF.

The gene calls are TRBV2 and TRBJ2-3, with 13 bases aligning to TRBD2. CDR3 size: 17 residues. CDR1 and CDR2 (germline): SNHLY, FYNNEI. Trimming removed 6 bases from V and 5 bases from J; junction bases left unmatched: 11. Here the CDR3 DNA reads TGTGCCAGCAGCCTGACTAGCGGGAGGCGATTGGGAGATACGCAGTATTTT. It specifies CASSLTSGRRLGDTQYF.

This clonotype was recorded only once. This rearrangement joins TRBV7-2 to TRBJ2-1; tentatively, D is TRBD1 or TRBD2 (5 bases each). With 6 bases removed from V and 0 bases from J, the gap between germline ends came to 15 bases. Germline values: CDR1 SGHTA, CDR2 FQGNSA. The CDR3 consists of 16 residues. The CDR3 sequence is CASSFAGTRSYNEQFF. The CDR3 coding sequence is TGTGCCAGCAGTTTTGCCGGGACCCGCTCCTACAATGAGCAGTTCTTC.

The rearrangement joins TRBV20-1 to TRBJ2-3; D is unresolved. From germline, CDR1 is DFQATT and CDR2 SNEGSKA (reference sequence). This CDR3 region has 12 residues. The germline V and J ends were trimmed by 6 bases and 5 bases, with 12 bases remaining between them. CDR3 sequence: CSAPKPGDTQYF. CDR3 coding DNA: TGCAGTGCCCCTAAGCCAGGAGATACGCAGTATTTT.

The CDR3 region has the DNA TGCGCCAGCAGCCAGTTCCAGCGGGACAATGAGCAGTTCTTC. Translated, it gives CASSQFQRDNEQFF. The J gene is TRBJ2-1, the V gene TRBV4-1; D perhaps matches TRBD2 (6 bases). V dropped 3 bases and J dropped 5 bases, with 11 bases sitting between them. Germline V CDR1 and CDR2: MGHRA, YSYEKL. The CDR3 runs 14 residues.

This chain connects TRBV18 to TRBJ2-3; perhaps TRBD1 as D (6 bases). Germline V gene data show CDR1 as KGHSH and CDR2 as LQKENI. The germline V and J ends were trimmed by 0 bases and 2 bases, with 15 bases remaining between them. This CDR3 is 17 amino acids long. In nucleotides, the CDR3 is TGTGCCAGCTCACCACCGGGGGCCGGGCCATACACAGATACGCAGTATTTT. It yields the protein CASSPPGAGPYTDTQYF. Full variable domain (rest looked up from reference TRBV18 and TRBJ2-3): NAGVMQNPRHLVRRRGQEARLRCSPMKGHSHVYWYRQLPEEGLKFMVYLQKENIIDESGMPKERFSAEFPKEGPSILRIQQVVRGDSAAYFCASSPPGAGPYTDTQYFGPGTRLTVL.

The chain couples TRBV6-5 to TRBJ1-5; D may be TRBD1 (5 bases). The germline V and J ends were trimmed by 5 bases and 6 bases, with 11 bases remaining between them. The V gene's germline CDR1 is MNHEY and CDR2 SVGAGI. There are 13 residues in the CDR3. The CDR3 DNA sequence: TGTGCCAGCAGTACTAGGGGAGGTCAGCCCCAGCATTTT. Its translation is CASSTRGGQPQHF.

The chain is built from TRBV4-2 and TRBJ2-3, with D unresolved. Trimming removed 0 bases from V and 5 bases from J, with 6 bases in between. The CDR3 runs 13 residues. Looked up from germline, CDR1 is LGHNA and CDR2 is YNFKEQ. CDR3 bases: TGTGCCAGCAGCCAAGATCCCGGAGATACGCAGTATTTT. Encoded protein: CASSQDPGDTQYF.

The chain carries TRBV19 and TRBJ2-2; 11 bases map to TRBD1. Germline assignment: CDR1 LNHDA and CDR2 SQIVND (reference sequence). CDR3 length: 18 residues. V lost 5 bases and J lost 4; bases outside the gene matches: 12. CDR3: CASSPGQGVEGGTGELFF. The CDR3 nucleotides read TGTGCCAGTAGTCCGGGACAGGGGGTTGAAGGAGGCACCGGGGAGCTGTTTTTT.

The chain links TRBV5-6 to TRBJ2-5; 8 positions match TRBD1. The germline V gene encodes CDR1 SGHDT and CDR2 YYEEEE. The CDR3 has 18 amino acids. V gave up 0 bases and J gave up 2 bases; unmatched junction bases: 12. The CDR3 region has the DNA TGTGCCAGCAGCTTGGTTCAGGGGGCGGCCAGAGAACAAGAGACCCAGTACTTC. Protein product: CASSLVQGAAREQETQYF.

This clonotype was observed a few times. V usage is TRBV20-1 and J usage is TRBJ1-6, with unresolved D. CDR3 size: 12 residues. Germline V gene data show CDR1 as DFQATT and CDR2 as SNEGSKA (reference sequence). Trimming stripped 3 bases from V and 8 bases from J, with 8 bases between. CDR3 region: CSARAGDSPLHF. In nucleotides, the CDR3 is TGCAGTGCTAGGGCTGGGGATTCACCCCTCCACTTT.

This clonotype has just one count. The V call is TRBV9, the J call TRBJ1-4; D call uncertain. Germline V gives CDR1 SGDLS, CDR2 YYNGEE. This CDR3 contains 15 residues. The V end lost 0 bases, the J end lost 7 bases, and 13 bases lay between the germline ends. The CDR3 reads CASSVEREWSEKLFF. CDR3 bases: TGTGCCAGCAGCGTAGAAAGGGAATGGAGTGAAAAACTGTTTTTT.

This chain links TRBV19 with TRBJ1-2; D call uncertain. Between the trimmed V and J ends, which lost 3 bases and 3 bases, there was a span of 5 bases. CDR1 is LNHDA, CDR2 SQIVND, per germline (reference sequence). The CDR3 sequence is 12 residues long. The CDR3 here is CASSIRDYGYTF. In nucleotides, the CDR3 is TGTGCCAGTAGTATCCGGGACTATGGCTACACCTTC.

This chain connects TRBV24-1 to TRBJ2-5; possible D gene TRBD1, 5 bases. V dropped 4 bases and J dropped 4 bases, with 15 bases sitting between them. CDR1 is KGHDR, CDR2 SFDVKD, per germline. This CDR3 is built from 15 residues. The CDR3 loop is CATSDPRAGLETQYF. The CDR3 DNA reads TGTGCCACCAGTGACCCTCGGGCAGGGCTAGAGACCCAGTACTTC.

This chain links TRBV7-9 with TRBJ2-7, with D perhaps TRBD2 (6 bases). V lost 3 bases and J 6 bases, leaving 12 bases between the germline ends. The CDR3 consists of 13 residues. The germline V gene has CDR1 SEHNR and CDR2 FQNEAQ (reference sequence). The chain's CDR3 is CASSFGVGGEQYV. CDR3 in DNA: TGTGCCAGCAGCTTCGGGGTGGGGGGCGAGCAGTACGTC.

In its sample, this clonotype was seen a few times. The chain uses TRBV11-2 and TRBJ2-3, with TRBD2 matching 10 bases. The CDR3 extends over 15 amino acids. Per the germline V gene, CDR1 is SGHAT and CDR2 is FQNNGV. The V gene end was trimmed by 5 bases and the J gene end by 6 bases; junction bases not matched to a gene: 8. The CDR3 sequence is CASSPASGGRDTQYF. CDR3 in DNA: TGTGCCAGCAGCCCAGCTAGCGGGGGTCGGGATACGCAGTATTTT.

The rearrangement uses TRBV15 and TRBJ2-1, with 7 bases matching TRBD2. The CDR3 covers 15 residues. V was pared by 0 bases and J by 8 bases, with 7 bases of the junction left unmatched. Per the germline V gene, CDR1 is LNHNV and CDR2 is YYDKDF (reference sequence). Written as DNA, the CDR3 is TGTGCCACCAGCAGAGATCAGACTAGCCGAGATGAGCAGTTCTTC. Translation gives CATSRDQTSRDEQFF. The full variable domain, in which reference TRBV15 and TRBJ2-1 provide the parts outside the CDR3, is DAMVIQNPRYQVTQFGKPVTLSCSQTLNHNVMYWYQQKSSQAPKLLFHYYDKDFNNEADTPDNFQSRRPNTSFCFLDIRSPGLGDTAMYLCATSRDQTSRDEQFFGPGTRLTVL.

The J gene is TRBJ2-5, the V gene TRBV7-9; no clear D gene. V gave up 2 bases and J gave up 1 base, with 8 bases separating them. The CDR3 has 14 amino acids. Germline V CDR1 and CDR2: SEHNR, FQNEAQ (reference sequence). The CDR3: CASSLHPIQETQYF. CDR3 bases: TGTGCCAGCAGCTTACATCCCATCCAAGAGACCCAGTACTTC.

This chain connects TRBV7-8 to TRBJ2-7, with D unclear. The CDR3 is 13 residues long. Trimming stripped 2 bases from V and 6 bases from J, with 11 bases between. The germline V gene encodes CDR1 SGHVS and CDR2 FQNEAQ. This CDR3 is CASSLIQWGEQYV. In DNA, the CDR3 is TGTGCCAGCAGCTTAATCCAATGGGGCGAGCAGTACGTC.

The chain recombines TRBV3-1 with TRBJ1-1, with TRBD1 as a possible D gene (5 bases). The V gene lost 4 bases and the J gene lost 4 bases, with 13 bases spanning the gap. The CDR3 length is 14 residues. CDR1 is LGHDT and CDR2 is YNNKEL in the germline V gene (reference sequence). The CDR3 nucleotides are TGTGCCAGCAGCCCGGGGAATAGGGGCACTGAAGCTTTCTTT. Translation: CASSPGNRGTEAFF.

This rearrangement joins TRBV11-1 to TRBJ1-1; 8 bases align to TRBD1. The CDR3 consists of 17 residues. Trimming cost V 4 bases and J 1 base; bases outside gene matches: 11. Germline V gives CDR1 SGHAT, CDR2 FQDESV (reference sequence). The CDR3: CASSSRWQGARNTEAFF. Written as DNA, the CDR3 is TGTGCCAGCAGCTCGCGGTGGCAGGGGGCCAGGAACACTGAAGCTTTCTTT.